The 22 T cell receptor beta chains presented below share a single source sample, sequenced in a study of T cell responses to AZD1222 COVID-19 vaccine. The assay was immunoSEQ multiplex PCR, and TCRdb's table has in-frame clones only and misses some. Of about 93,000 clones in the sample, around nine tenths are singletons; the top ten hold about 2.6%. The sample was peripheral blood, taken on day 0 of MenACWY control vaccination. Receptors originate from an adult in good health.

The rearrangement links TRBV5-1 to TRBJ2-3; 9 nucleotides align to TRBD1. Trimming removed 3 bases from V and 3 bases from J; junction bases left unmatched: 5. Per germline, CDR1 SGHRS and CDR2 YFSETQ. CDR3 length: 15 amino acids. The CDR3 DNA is TGCGCCAGCAGCTCCCGGACAGGGGAAACAGATACGCAGTATTTT. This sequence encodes CASSSRTGETDTQYF. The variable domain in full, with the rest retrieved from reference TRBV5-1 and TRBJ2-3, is KAGVTQTPRYLIKTRGQQVTLSCSPISGHRSVSWYQQTPGQGLQFLFEYFSETQRNKGNFPGRFSGRQFSNSRSEMNVSTLELGDSALYLCASSSRTGETDTQYFGPGTRLTVL.

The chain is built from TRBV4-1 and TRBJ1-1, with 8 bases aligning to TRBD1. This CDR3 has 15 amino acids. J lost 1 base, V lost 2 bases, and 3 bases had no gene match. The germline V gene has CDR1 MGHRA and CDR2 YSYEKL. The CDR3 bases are TGCGCCAGCAGCCAATTTGGACAGGGGAACACTGAAGCTTTCTTT. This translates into CASSQFGQGNTEAFF.

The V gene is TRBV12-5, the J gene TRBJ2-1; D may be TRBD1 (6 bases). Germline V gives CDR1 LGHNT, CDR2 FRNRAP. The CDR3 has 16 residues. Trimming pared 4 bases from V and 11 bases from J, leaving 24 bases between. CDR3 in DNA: TGTGCTAGTGGTTCGACCCTCCCCCAGGTCAGGGGAAAGCAGTTCTTC. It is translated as CASGSTLPQVRGKQFF. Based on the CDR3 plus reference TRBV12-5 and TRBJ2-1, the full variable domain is DARVTQTPRHKVTEMGQEVTMRCQPILGHNTVFWYRQTMMQGLELLAYFRNRAPLDDSGMPKDRFSAEMPDATLATLKIQPSEPRDSAVYFCASGSTLPQVRGKQFFGPGTRLTVL.

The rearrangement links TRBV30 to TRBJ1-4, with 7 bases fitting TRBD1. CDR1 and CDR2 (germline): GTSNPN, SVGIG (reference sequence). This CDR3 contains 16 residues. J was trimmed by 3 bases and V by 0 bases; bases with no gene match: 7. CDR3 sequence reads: CAWSVTGSFANEKLFF. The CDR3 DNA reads TGTGCCTGGAGTGTGACAGGGTCGTTTGCTAATGAAAAACTGTTTTTT. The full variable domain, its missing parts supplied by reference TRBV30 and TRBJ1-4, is SQTIHQWPATLVQPVGSPLSLECTVEGTSNPNLYWYRQAAGRGLQLLFYSVGIGQISSEVPQNLSASRPQDRQFILSSKKLLLSDSGFYLCAWSVTGSFANEKLFFGSGTQLSVL.

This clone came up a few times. CDR3: CASSFKGDNSPLHF. CDR3 in DNA: TGTGCCAGCAGCTTTAAGGGGGATAATTCACCCCTCCACTTT. The rearrangement joins TRBV5-4 to TRBJ1-6; D is perhaps TRBD1 (6 bases). The CDR3 runs 14 residues. The germline V and J ends were trimmed by 2 bases and 5 bases, with 8 bases remaining between them. Germline-derived CDR1 and CDR2 are SGHNT and YYREEE (reference sequence).

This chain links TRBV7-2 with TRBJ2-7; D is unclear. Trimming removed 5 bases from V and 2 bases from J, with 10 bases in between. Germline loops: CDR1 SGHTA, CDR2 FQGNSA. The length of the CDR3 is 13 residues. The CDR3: CASSTTPAYEQYF. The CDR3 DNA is TGTGCCAGCAGCACCACTCCCGCCTACGAGCAGTACTTC.

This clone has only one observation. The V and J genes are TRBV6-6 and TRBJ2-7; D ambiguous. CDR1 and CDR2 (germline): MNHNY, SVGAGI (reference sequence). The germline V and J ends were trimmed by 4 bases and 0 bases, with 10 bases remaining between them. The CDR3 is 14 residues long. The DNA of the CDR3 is TGTGCCAGCAGTTCCGGGCGTCTCTCCTACGAGCAGTACTTC. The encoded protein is CASSSGRLSYEQYF.

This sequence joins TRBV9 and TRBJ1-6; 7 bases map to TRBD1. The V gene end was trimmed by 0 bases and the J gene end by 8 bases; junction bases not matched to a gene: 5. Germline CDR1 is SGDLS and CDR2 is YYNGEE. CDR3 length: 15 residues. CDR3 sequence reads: CASSVEEGADSPLHF. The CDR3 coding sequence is TGTGCCAGCAGCGTAGAGGAGGGGGCTGATTCACCCCTCCACTTT. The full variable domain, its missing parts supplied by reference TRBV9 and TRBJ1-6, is DSGVTQTPKHLITATGQRVTLRCSPRSGDLSVYWYQQSLDQGLQFLIQYYNGEERAKGNILERFSAQQFPDLHSELNLSSLELGDSALYFCASSVEEGADSPLHFGNGTRLTVT.

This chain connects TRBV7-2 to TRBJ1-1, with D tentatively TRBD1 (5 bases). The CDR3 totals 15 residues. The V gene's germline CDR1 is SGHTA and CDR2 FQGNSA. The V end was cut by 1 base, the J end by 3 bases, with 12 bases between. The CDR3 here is CASSLGPGPDTEAFF. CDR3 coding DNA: TGTGCCAGCAGCTTAGGTCCGGGGCCAGACACTGAAGCTTTCTTT. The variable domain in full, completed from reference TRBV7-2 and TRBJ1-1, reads GAGVSQSPSNKVTEKGKDVELRCDPISGHTALYWYRQSLGQGLEFLIYFQGNSAPDKSGLPSDRFSAERTGGSVSTLTIQRTQQEDSAVYLCASSLGPGPDTEAFFGQGTRLTVV.

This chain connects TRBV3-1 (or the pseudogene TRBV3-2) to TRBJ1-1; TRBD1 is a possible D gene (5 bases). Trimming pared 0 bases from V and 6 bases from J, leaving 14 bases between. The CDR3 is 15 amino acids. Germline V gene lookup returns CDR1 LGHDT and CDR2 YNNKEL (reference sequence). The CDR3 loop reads CASSQDLQVGAEAFF. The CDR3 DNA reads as TGTGCCAGCAGCCAAGATCTACAGGTAGGGGCTGAAGCTTTCTTT.

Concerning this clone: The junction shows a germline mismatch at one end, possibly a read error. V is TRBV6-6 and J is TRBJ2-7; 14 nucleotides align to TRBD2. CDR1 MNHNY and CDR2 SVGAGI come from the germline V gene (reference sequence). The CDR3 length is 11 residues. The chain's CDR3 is CASSWTSGGSF. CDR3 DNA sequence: TGTGCCAGCAGTTGGACTAGCGGGGGGTCCTTC.

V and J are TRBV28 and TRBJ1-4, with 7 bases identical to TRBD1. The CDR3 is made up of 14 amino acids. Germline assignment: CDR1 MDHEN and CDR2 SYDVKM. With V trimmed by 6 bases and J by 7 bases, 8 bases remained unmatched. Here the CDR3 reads CASRLTGDVEKLFF. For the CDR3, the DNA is TGTGCCAGCAGACTAACAGGGGACGTTGAAAAACTGTTTTTT.

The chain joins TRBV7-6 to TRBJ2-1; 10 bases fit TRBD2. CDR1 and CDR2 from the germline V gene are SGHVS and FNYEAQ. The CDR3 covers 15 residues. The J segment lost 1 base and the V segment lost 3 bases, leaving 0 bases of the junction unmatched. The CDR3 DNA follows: TGTGCCAGCAGCTTTAGCGGGGGGTCCTACAATGAGCAGTTCTTC. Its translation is CASSFSGGSYNEQFF. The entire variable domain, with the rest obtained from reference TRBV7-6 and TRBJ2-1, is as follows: GAGVSQSPRYKVTKRGQDVALRCDPISGHVSLYWYRQALGQGPEFLTYFNYEAQQDKSGLPNDRFSAERPEGSISTLTIQRTEQRDSAMYRCASSFSGGSYNEQFFGPGTRLTVL.

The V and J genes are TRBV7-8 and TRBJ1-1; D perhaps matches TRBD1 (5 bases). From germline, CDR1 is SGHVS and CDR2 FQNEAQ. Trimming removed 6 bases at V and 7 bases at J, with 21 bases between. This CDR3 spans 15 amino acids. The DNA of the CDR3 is TGTGCCAGCAGACTTGACAGTGGGGGTATCGTTGAAGCTTTCTTT. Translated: CASRLDSGGIVEAFF.

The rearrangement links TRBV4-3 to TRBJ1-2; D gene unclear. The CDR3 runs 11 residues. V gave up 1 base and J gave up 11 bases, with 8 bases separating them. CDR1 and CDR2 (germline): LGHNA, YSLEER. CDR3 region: CASSQGILYTF. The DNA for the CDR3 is TGCGCCAGCAGCCAAGGGATCCTTTACACCTTC.

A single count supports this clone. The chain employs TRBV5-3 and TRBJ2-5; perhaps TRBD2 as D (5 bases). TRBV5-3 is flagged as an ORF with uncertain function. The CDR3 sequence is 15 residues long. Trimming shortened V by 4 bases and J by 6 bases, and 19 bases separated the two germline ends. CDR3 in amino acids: CARSVHHAFGKTQYF. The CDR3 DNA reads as TGTGCCAGAAGCGTTCACCACGCTTTCGGGAAGACCCAGTACTTC.

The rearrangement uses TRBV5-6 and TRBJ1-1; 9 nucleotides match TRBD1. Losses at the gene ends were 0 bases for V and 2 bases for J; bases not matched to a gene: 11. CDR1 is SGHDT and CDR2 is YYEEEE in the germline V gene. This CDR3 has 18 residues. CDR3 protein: CASSLVYIRTGVNTEAFF. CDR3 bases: TGTGCCAGCAGCTTGGTATATATCCGGACAGGGGTTAACACTGAAGCTTTCTTT.

Here the CDR3 reads CASSSGSGNTIYF. CDR3 coding DNA: TGTGCCAGCAGTTCAGGGAGTGGAAACACCATATATTTT. The rearrangement joins TRBV7-9 to TRBJ1-3, with a weak D call TRBD1 (5 bases). The CDR3 has 13 amino acids. Germline loops: CDR1 SEHNR, CDR2 FQNEAQ (reference sequence). V shed 6 bases and J shed 3 bases, with 9 bases lying between them. The full variable domain, completed using reference TRBV7-9 and TRBJ1-3, is DTGVSQNPRHKITKRGQNVTFRCDPISEHNRLYWYRQTLGQGPEFLTYFQNEAQLEKSRLLSDRFSAERPKGSFSTLEIQRTEQGDSAMYLCASSSGSGNTIYFGEGSWLTVV.

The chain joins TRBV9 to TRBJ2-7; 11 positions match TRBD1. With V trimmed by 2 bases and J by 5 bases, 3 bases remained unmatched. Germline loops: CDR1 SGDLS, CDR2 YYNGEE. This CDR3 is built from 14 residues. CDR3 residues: CASSVGQGADEQYF. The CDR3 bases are TGTGCCAGCAGCGTCGGACAGGGGGCAGACGAGCAGTACTTC. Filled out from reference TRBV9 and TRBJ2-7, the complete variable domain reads DSGVTQTPKHLITATGQRVTLRCSPRSGDLSVYWYQQSLDQGLQFLIQYYNGEERAKGNILERFSAQQFPDLHSELNLSSLELGDSALYFCASSVGQGADEQYFGPGTRLTVT.

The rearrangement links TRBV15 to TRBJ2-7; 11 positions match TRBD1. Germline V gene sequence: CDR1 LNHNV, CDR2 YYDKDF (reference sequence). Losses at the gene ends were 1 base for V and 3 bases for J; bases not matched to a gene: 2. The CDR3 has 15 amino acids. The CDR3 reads CATSRAGQGVYEQYF. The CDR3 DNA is TGTGCCACCAGCAGAGCGGGACAGGGGGTCTACGAGCAGTACTTC.

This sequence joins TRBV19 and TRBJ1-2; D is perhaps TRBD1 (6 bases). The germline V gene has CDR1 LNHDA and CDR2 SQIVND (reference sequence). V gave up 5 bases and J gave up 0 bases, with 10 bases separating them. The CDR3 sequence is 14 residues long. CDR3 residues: CASSEGGTNYGYTF. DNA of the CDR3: TGTGCCAGTAGTGAGGGGGGAACTAACTATGGCTACACCTTC. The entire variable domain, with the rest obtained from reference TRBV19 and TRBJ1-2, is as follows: DGGITQSPKYLFRKEGQNVTLSCEQNLNHDAMYWYRQDPGQGLRLIYYSQIVNDFQKGDIAEGYSVSREKKESFPLTVTSAQKNPTAFYLCASSEGGTNYGYTFGSGTRLTVV.

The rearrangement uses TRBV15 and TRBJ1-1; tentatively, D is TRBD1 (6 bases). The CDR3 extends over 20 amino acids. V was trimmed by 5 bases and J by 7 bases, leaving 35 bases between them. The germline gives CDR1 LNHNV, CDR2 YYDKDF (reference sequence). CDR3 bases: TGTGCCACCAGCGACTGGGGGGGGCGTGAGGGACCCCCGGTGGGAGGTGAAGCTTTCTTT. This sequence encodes CATSDWGGREGPPVGGEAFF.